This paragraph reports one TCR beta chain. The antigen remains undetermined. Reverse transcription of roughly 0.45 to 1 ug RNA was carried out with random hexamers. Amplification of TCR beta CDR3 spanned 54 Vbeta and 13 Jbeta via immunoSEQ multiplex PCR. MiXCR, applied by TCRdb to the immunoSEQ multiplex PCR reads, yields one record per CDR3 protein. The sample has some 220,000 distinct CDR3 sequences, nearly 97% seen once. This sample was taken from a study of CD8 T cells in Susac syndrome. Regarding the study as a whole: In its TCR sequencing and HLA analysis, the study acknowledged that the number of individuals was relatively small.

CDR1 LGHDT and CDR2 YNNKEL come from the germline V gene (reference sequence). The CDR3 runs to 15 residues. The V end lost 4 bases, the J end lost 4 bases, and 14 bases lay between the germline ends. Negative isolation was applied to CD8+ and CD4+ T cells, and FACS enrichment was applied to TEMRA cells. The sequence came from a human donor with multiple sclerosis. This rearrangement joins TRBV3-1 to TRBJ2-1; D gene ambiguous. The sample was CD4+ T cells from PBMCs. CDR3 bases: TGTGCCAGCAGCCCAAGGCGGTATTCTTACAATGAGCAGTTCTTC. Translating it yields CASSPRRYSYNEQFF.